One sample yielded the 25 T cell receptor beta chains listed below, sequenced in a study of blood T cell repertoires in COVID-19. Assay used: immunoSEQ multiplex PCR; TCRdb lists only in-frame clones, some missing. Among 250,000 to 350,000 clones listed, about 86% were seen once. The sample was peripheral blood. The source of these receptors is a person aged 70 to 85 with COVID-19, enrolled during active disease.

The genes are TRBV27 and TRBJ1-2; 10 bases are shared with TRBD1. V was clipped by 0 bases and J by 6 bases; unmatched bases: 4. Germline V gene sequence: CDR1 MNHEY, CDR2 SMNVEV (reference sequence). This CDR3 comprises 15 residues. CDR3 sequence reads: CASSLSRQGANGYTF. In nucleotides, the CDR3 is TGTGCCAGCAGTTTATCTCGACAGGGGGCAAATGGCTACACCTTC.

The chain employs TRBV7-3 and TRBJ2-3; weak D call: TRBD2 (5 bases). The V gene's germline CDR1 is SGHTA and CDR2 FQGTGA. The CDR3 consists of 14 residues. Trimming cost V 3 bases and J 0 bases, with 7 bases left between them. CDR3 in amino acids: CASSFGLSTDTQYF. The DNA of the CDR3 is TGTGCCAGCAGCTTCGGACTCAGCACAGATACGCAGTATTTT.

This clone appeared once. This chain links TRBV2 with TRBJ1-2, with 9 bases aligning to TRBD1. Germline values: CDR1 SNHLY, CDR2 FYNNEI. The CDR3 contains 14 residues. The V segment lost 6 bases and the J segment 3 bases; nucleotides outside the gene matches: 5. CDR3 loop: CASSRTGDDYGYTF. For the CDR3, the DNA is TGTGCCAGCAGCCGGACAGGGGACGACTATGGCTACACCTTC.

V is TRBV7-9 and J is TRBJ2-3; TRBD1 might be the D (6 bases). The V gene lost 5 bases and the J gene lost 6 bases, with 15 bases spanning the gap. From germline, CDR1 is SEHNR and CDR2 FQNEAQ (reference sequence). CDR3 length equals 14 residues. CDR3 loop: CASSPIDQGDTQYF. CDR3 sequence (DNA): TGTGCCAGCAGCCCTATCGACCAGGGGGATACGCAGTATTTT.

V usage is TRBV6-2 or TRBV6-3 and J usage is TRBJ2-1, with TRBD2 matching over 7 bases. Germline CDR1 MNHEY, CDR2 SVGEGT. This CDR3 has 16 amino acids. Losses at the gene ends were 6 bases for V and 4 bases for J; bases not matched to a gene: 12. The CDR3 region has the DNA TGTGCCAGCAGCCGGGCCCCTAGCGGTAAATACAATGAGCAGTTCTTC. Protein sequence: CASSRAPSGKYNEQFF.

The chain has TRBV6-4 and TRBJ1-2; tentatively, D is TRBD1 (5 bases). With 8 bases removed from V and 3 bases from J, the gap between germline ends came to 10 bases. CDR1 is MRHNA and CDR2 is SNTAGT in the germline V gene. CDR3 size: 12 residues. CDR3 DNA sequence: TGTGCCAGCCTGGGGCAGCACTATGGCTACACCTTC. It is translated as CASLGQHYGYTF.

The rearrangement joins TRBV7-9 to TRBJ2-1; possibly TRBD1 for D (6 bases). There are 16 residues in the CDR3. Germline lookup yields CDR1 SEHNR and CDR2 FQNEAQ (reference sequence). Trimming took off 1 base at V and 7 bases at J, with 17 bases between the two ends. This CDR3 is CASSLGGGPLGNEQFF. For the CDR3, the DNA is TGTGCCAGCAGCTTAGGAGGGGGACCTTTAGGGAATGAGCAGTTCTTC.

J is TRBJ2-7 and V is TRBV6-6; tentatively, D is TRBD1 (6 bases). CDR3 length: 14 amino acids. In germline, CDR1 is MNHNY, CDR2 SVGAGI (reference sequence). The V end lost 6 bases, the J end lost 2 bases, and 14 bases lay between the germline ends. CDR3 region: CASRQTRDTYEQYF. CDR3 nucleotide sequence: TGTGCCAGCAGACAAACTCGGGACACCTACGAGCAGTACTTC.

This chain uses TRBV4-1 with TRBJ2-1; 7 nucleotides align to TRBD2. Trimming at V came to 8 bases and at J to 9 bases, leaving 37 bases not matched to a gene. There are 22 residues in the CDR3. CDR1 is MGHRA, CDR2 YSYEKL, per germline. CDR3 protein: CASATPTLKMIGDGRPAGEQFF. Here the CDR3 DNA reads TGCGCCAGCGCCACTCCCACCCTCAAGATGATCGGGGACGGGAGGCCCGCCGGTGAGCAGTTCTTC.

This clone was seen only a few times. V gene TRBV27 combines with J gene TRBJ1-1; D may be TRBD1 (6 bases). The CDR3 has 16 residues. The germline CDR1 and CDR2 sequences are MNHEY and SMNVEV (reference sequence). V lost 3 bases, J lost 1 base, and 15 bases lay in between. In DNA, the CDR3 is TGTGCCAGCAGTTTCTCTGTTGGGGGGGCGAACACTGAAGCTTTCTTT. Its translation: CASSFSVGGANTEAFF.

This clone was counted at least ten times. The rearrangement links TRBV6-5 to TRBJ2-7, with a weak D call TRBD2 (6 bases). The germline gives CDR1 MNHEY, CDR2 SVGAGI. The CDR3 consists of 12 residues. V shed 6 bases and J shed 1 base, with 7 bases lying between them. CDR3: CASSGTSYEQYF. In DNA, the CDR3 is TGTGCCAGCAGCGGGACTTCCTACGAGCAGTACTTC.

This clone was counted once. This rearrangement joins TRBV4-3 to TRBJ2-2; D is ambiguous. CDR1 and CDR2 from the germline V gene are LGHNA and YSLEER. This CDR3 region has 14 residues. The V end lost 1 base, the J end lost 1 base, and 4 bases lay between the germline ends. CDR3 sequence reads: CASSQALNTGELFF. CDR3 DNA sequence: TGCGCCAGCAGCCAAGCGTTGAACACCGGGGAGCTGTTTTTT.

This clone appeared a few times. The chain employs TRBV29-1 and TRBJ1-2, with 8 positions matching TRBD1. The V and J ends lost 3 bases and 6 bases, in that order; junction bases with no gene match: 3. From germline, CDR1 is SQVTM and CDR2 ANQGSEA. The CDR3 is 12 amino acids. The CDR3 DNA is TGCAGCGTTGAGACAGGGGCCAATGGCTACACCTTC. Translated, it gives CSVETGANGYTF.

In regard to this clone: This same CDR3 is encoded by further DNA sequences in the sample. V gene TRBV6-5 combines with J gene TRBJ1-2; possibly TRBD1 for D (6 bases). Trimming shortened V by 5 bases and J by 2 bases, and 9 bases separated the two germline ends. The CDR3 is made up of 13 amino acids. CDR1 is MNHEY, CDR2 SVGAGI, per germline. For the CDR3, the DNA is TGTGCCAGCAGTCCGCAGGGGAACTATGGCTACACCTTC. Translating it yields CASSPQGNYGYTF.

This chain uses TRBV4-3 with TRBJ1-6; perhaps TRBD1 as D (5 bases). Per germline, CDR1 LGHNA and CDR2 YSLEER. The CDR3 has 17 residues. Trimming left V 1 base short and J 4 bases short, with 14 bases between. CDR3 in amino acids: CASSQVRAGSYNSPLHF. DNA for the CDR3: TGCGCCAGCAGCCAAGTCCGTGCAGGGTCGTATAATTCACCCCTCCACTTT.

The V and J genes are TRBV6-5 and TRBJ2-7; D unresolved. CDR1 and CDR2 (germline): MNHEY, SVGAGI. This CDR3 is 13 amino acids long. V lost 5 bases, J lost 1 base, and 9 bases lay in between. The CDR3 sequence: CASSPPRSYEQYF. CDR3 nucleotides: TGTGCCAGCAGTCCCCCGAGGTCCTACGAGCAGTACTTC.

The V and J genes are TRBV27 and TRBJ2-5; 7 positions match TRBD2. Trimming took 6 bases from V and 5 from J; bases not matched to a gene: 12. The CDR3 length is 15 residues. Looked up from germline, CDR1 is MNHEY and CDR2 is SMNVEV (reference sequence). DNA of the CDR3: TGTGCCAGCAGCAAGCTCGGGGGAGGGTGGGAGACCCAGTACTTC. This gives the protein CASSKLGGGWETQYF.

CDR3 sequence (DNA): TGTGCCAGCAGCCCTTATCCAACTAATGAAAAACTGTTTTTT. Translating it yields CASSPYPTNEKLFF. The chain couples TRBV27 to TRBJ1-4; D remains ambiguous. The CDR3 runs to 14 residues. Trimming left V 6 bases short and J 0 bases short, with 8 bases between. CDR1 MNHEY and CDR2 SMNVEV come from the germline V gene (reference sequence).

The J gene is TRBJ2-2, the V gene TRBV6-5, with 10 bases matching TRBD1. The length of the CDR3 is 14 residues. The ends lost 6 bases at V and 7 bases at J; junction bases unmatched: 5. The germline V gene has CDR1 MNHEY and CDR2 SVGAGI. CDR3 nucleotides: TGTGCCAGCAGGAGACAGGGGGCCGGCGGGGAGCTGTTTTTT. It translates to CASRRQGAGGELFF.

This chain joins TRBV6-2 or TRBV6-3 and TRBJ2-7; 10 bases line up with TRBD1. CDR1 is MNHEY and CDR2 is SVGEGT in the germline V gene. There are 14 residues in the CDR3. V dropped 6 bases and J dropped 5; count of bases not matched to a gene: 7. This CDR3 reads CASSRDRGANEQYF. CDR3 DNA sequence: TGTGCCAGCAGCCGGGACAGGGGTGCCAACGAGCAGTACTTC.

The CDR3: CASSVGETAYNSPLHF. For the CDR3, the DNA is TGTGCCAGCAGCGTAGGTGAGACTGCGTATAATTCACCCCTCCACTTT. This chain links TRBV9 with TRBJ1-6; D not certain. Germline V gene sequence: CDR1 SGDLS, CDR2 YYNGEE. V was cut by 0 bases and J by 4 bases, with 11 bases left in between. The CDR3 covers 16 residues.

Written as DNA, the CDR3 is TGTGCCTGGAGTGTATCTCAGGGGTTCCACGAGCAGTACTTC. This gives the protein CAWSVSQGFHEQYF. This rearrangement joins TRBV30 to TRBJ2-7; TRBD1 is a possible D gene (6 bases). V gave up 0 bases and J gave up 5 bases, with 14 bases separating them. This CDR3 comprises 14 residues. Germline assignment: CDR1 GTSNPN and CDR2 SVGIG (reference sequence).

This clone was seen a handful of times. The chain uses TRBV6-1 and TRBJ2-6; D gene unclear. This CDR3 has 15 amino acids. Germline V gene lookup returns CDR1 MNHNS and CDR2 SASEGT. V gave up 1 base and J gave up 0 bases, with 4 bases separating them. CDR3 nucleotide sequence: TGTGCCAGCAGTGAAGGGGCCTCTGGGGCCAACGTCCTGACTTTC. This gives the protein CASSEGASGANVLTF.

The CDR3 loop reads CASSSLTSATYNEQFF. In nucleotides, the CDR3 is TGTGCCAGCAGCTCACTAACTAGCGCGACCTACAATGAGCAGTTCTTC. The J gene is TRBJ2-1, the V gene TRBV5-4; 7 bases fit TRBD2. Germline loops: CDR1 SGHNT, CDR2 YYREEE (reference sequence). The CDR3 is 16 amino acids. V lost 3 bases and J lost 2; bases outside the gene matches: 8.

The chain employs TRBV2 and TRBJ1-5; maybe TRBD1 (5 bases). The CDR3 consists of 14 residues. Looked up from germline, CDR1 is SNHLY and CDR2 is FYNNEI. Trimming pared 6 bases from V and 2 bases from J, leaving 11 bases between. CDR3 protein: CASRQAIGNQPQHF. In DNA form, the CDR3 reads TGTGCCAGCAGACAGGCTATTGGCAATCAGCCCCAGCATTTT.